A single sample gave rise to the 29 T cell receptor beta chains below, sequenced in a study of patients and donors after allogeneic stem cell transplantation. In TCRdb, the RT-PCR reads were re-called with MiXCR into one record per CDR3 protein. This table holds roughly 940,000 distinct CDR3 sequences, about a sixth found once. The sequencing sample was made of blood, either unsorted or a sorted T cell fraction (not recorded which). The source of these receptors is a human donor who was either an allogeneic HSCT recipient or a stem cell or donor lymphocyte infusion donor (not recorded which). It is not recorded whose cells these are; they may come from a transplant donor.

This clonotype was seen many times. One end of the junction is discordant with germline, which a read error may explain. The chain combines TRBV5-1 with TRBJ2-1; D possibly uses TRBD1 or TRBD2 (5 bases each). The CDR3 loop spans 16 amino acids. The V gene's germline CDR1 is SGHRS and CDR2 YFSETQ. The CDR3: CASSLVPGSSYNEQFF. CDR3 nucleotides: TGTGCTAGCAGCTTAGTACCAGGGAGCTCCTACAATGAGCAGTTCTTC.

Notes on this clonotype: The junction shows a germline mismatch at one end, possibly a read error. The V gene is TRBV24-1, the J gene TRBJ2-3; the match to TRBD1 covers 8 bases. CDR1 and CDR2 (germline): KGHDR, SFDVKD. The CDR3 sequence is 12 residues long. CDR3 bases: TGTGCCACCAGTGACCCCAGGGGGCGCCCGGATTTT. This translates into CATSDPRGRPDF.

This clonotype was counted ten times or more. V and J are TRBV4-2 and TRBJ1-1; D unresolved. The CDR3 covers 13 residues. CDR1 and CDR2 (germline): LGHNA, YNFKEQ. V lost 4 bases and J 1 base, leaving 7 bases between the germline ends. CDR3: CASSPQANTEAFF. The CDR3 DNA reads TGTGCCAGCAGCCCTCAGGCGAACACTGAAGCTTTCTTT.

The V gene is TRBV7-9, the J gene TRBJ2-7; D uncertain. The CDR3 has 14 amino acids. Germline lookup yields CDR1 SEHNR and CDR2 FQNEAQ (reference sequence). V lost 6 bases and J lost 0, with 12 bases in between. CDR3 sequence reads: CASRYGAASYEQYF. CDR3 sequence (DNA): TGTGCCAGCAGGTACGGAGCAGCCTCCTACGAGCAGTACTTC.

The chain links TRBV29-1 to TRBJ1-1; the D gene is possibly TRBD1 (6 bases). Trimming cost V 5 bases and J 1 base, with 11 bases left between them. The CDR3 contains 13 residues. Germline assignment: CDR1 SQVTM and CDR2 ANQGSEA. CDR3 bases: TGCAGCGTTAAAAACAGGGAGAACACTGAAGCTTTCTTT. Translating gives CSVKNRENTEAFF. Based on the CDR3 plus reference TRBV29-1 and TRBJ1-1, the full variable domain is SAVISQKPSRDICQRGTSLTIQCQVDSQVTMMFWYRQQPGQSLTLIATANQGSEATYESGFVIDKFPISRPNLTFSTLTVSNMSPEDSSIYLCSVKNRENTEAFFGQGTRLTVV.

The V call is TRBV6-1, the J call TRBJ2-1; TRBD2 aligns across 9 bases. The CDR3 length is 15 residues. V lost 8 bases and J lost 10; bases outside the gene matches: 15. CDR1 and CDR2 from the germline V gene are MNHNS and SASEGT. DNA of the CDR3: TGTGCCAGCCAACATAGCGGGAGAGAAAGGAGGGAGCAGTTCTTC. Translating it yields CASQHSGRERREQFF.

V usage is TRBV9 and J usage is TRBJ2-6; TRBD2 matches 8 bases. The CDR3 loop spans 17 amino acids. Germline values: CDR1 SGDLS, CDR2 YYNGEE. Trimming removed 4 bases from V and 2 bases from J; junction bases left unmatched: 8. The CDR3 sequence is CASSRGGIPPGANVLTF. CDR3 DNA: TGTGCCAGCAGCCGGGGGGGTATCCCACCTGGGGCCAACGTCCTGACTTTC.

This clonotype was detected a few times. The chain links TRBV12-3 or TRBV12-4 to TRBJ2-2; TRBD1 might be the D (5 bases). Trimming took off 6 bases at V and 5 bases at J, with 16 bases between the two ends. The CDR3 length is 15 residues. The CDR3 region is CASSPLGKGTGELFF. CDR3 coding DNA: TGTGCCAGCAGCCCTCTTGGGAAGGGGACCGGGGAGCTGTTTTTT.

This clonotype was counted only a few times. DNA for the CDR3: TGTGCCAGCAACCAGGACAGTCCTTCCTACGAGCAGTACTTC. Translating gives CASNQDSPSYEQYF. This rearrangement joins TRBV7-2 to TRBJ2-7, with a tentative D call TRBD1 (6 bases). The CDR3 consists of 14 residues. Trimming took 7 bases from V and 1 from J, leaving 14 bases between them. The germline CDR1 and CDR2 sequences are SGHTA and FQGNSA. Full variable domain (rest looked up from reference TRBV7-2 and TRBJ2-7): GAGVSQSPSNKVTEKGKDVELRCDPISGHTALYWYRQSLGQGLEFLIYFQGNSAPDKSGLPSDRFSAERTGGSVSTLTIQRTQQEDSAVYLCASNQDSPSYEQYFGPGTRLTVT.

The V gene is TRBV6-2 or TRBV6-3, the J gene TRBJ2-7, with unresolved D. Trimming left V 2 bases short and J 2 bases short, with 7 bases between. This CDR3 region has 13 residues. Germline V lookup: CDR1 MNHEY, CDR2 SVGEGT. The CDR3 reads CASSYGIAYEQYF. In DNA form, the CDR3 reads TGTGCCAGCAGTTACGGGATCGCCTACGAGCAGTACTTC.

J is TRBJ2-5 and V is TRBV20-1, with D uncertain. Germline lookup yields CDR1 DFQATT and CDR2 SNEGSKA (reference sequence). The V gene lost 3 bases and the J gene lost 5 bases, with 13 bases spanning the gap. CDR3 size: 13 residues. The CDR3 sequence is CSASHDRAETQYF. CDR3 nucleotide sequence: TGCAGTGCTAGTCACGACCGGGCCGAGACCCAGTACTTC.

This clonotype was detected only a few times. The rearrangement joins TRBV5-1 to TRBJ1-3, with D maybe TRBD1 (5 bases). CDR3 length: 12 amino acids. Germline CDR1 and CDR2: SGHRS and YFSETQ. With 4 bases removed from V and 11 bases from J, the gap between germline ends came to 13 bases. In nucleotides, the CDR3 is TGCGCCAGCAGCCCCCAGGGTGACGCCATATATTTT. It translates to CASSPQGDAIYF.

This clonotype has a handful of counts. The chain recombines TRBV20-1 with TRBJ1-5, with D maybe TRBD1 (5 bases). Trimming stripped 1 base from V and 3 bases from J, with 10 bases between. The CDR3 is 14 residues long. The germline gives CDR1 DFQATT, CDR2 SNEGSKA (reference sequence). The CDR3 bases are TGCAGTGCTAGAGCGGACAATCTCAATCAGCCCCAGCATTTT. Protein sequence: CSARADNLNQPQHF.

This clonotype has just a few counts. This chain connects TRBV20-1 to TRBJ2-3; 10 nucleotides agree with TRBD2. The CDR3 is 14 amino acids. Trimming at V came to 3 bases and at J to 8 bases, leaving 8 bases not matched to a gene. The germline V gene has CDR1 DFQATT and CDR2 SNEGSKA (reference sequence). CDR3 bases: TGCAGTGCTAGGGGGCTAGCGGGAGTTGGTACGCAGTATTTT. Translated: CSARGLAGVGTQYF.

This clonotype has only a few counts. The rearrangement joins TRBV4-3 to TRBJ2-7; D is possibly TRBD1 or TRBD2 (5 bases each). Trimming shortened V by 0 bases and J by 5 bases, and 17 bases separated the two germline ends. This CDR3 region has 16 residues. Germline V gene sequence: CDR1 LGHNA, CDR2 YSLEER. This CDR3 is CASSQDRWGFKHEQYF. CDR3 DNA sequence: TGCGCCAGCAGCCAAGATCGATGGGGGTTCAAGCACGAGCAGTACTTC.

The genes are TRBV5-5 and TRBJ1-1; 7 bases fit TRBD1. This CDR3 comprises 15 residues. Germline CDR1 and CDR2: SGHKS and YYEKEE (reference sequence). V shed 0 bases, J shed 5 bases, and the junction held 7 bases outside the gene matches. The CDR3 spells CASSLGWDRKTEAFF. As DNA, the CDR3 is TGTGCCAGCAGCTTGGGGTGGGACAGAAAGACTGAAGCTTTCTTT.

The rearrangement uses TRBV5-1 and TRBJ2-1; TRBD2 agrees at 13 bases. Germline CDR1 reads SGHRS; CDR2 reads YFSETQ. The V and J ends lost 9 bases and 0 bases, in that order; junction bases with no gene match: 12. This CDR3 region has 18 residues. The CDR3 nucleotides read TGCGCCACCAAGGGACTAGCGGGACCTAAGAGCTCCTACAATGAGCAGTTCTTC. This sequence encodes CATKGLAGPKSSYNEQFF.

This clonotype was found a few times. One junction end disagrees with the germline gene, perhaps due to a read error. The chain employs TRBV6-5 and TRBJ1-5; D remains ambiguous. Germline lookup yields CDR1 MNHEY and CDR2 SVGAGI. The CDR3 extends over 15 amino acids. The CDR3 DNA sequence: TGTGCCAGCAGTAACTCTTTGACTGCGGAGCAGCCCCAGCATTTT. Translated: CASSNSLTAEQPQHF.

This sequence joins TRBV3-1 and TRBJ2-3; D gene unclear. The CDR3 is made up of 13 amino acids. The V gene's germline CDR1 is LGHDT and CDR2 YNNKEL (reference sequence). The V gene lost 0 bases and the J gene lost 6 bases, with 7 bases spanning the gap. CDR3 sequence (DNA): TGTGCCAGCAGCCAAGAAACTTGGGATACGCAGTATTTT. It specifies CASSQETWDTQYF.

This clonotype was recorded many times. The rearrangement uses TRBV12-3 or TRBV12-4 and TRBJ1-1; D may be TRBD1 (5 bases). V shed 5 bases and J shed 6 bases, with 16 bases lying between them. The length of the CDR3 is 14 residues. CDR3 amino acids: CASSAEGRLAEAFF. The DNA for the CDR3 is TGTGCCAGCAGTGCTGAGGGGCGGCTCGCTGAAGCTTTCTTT.

This chain connects TRBV7-6 to TRBJ2-3; maybe TRBD2 (7 bases). The CDR3 contains 14 residues. Germline CDR1 is SGHVS and CDR2 is FNYEAQ. V was shortened by 7 bases and J by 4 bases, with 15 bases between the two germline ends. CDR3 loop: CASTPMGGPDTQYF. DNA of the CDR3: TGTGCCAGCACCCCCATGGGGGGGCCAGATACGCAGTATTTT.

The V gene is TRBV6-6, the J gene TRBJ1-2; D may be TRBD1 (5 bases). CDR1 and CDR2 from the germline V gene are MNHNY and SVGAGI (reference sequence). CDR3 length: 13 amino acids. Trimming shortened V by 7 bases and J by 8 bases, and 17 bases separated the two germline ends. The CDR3 protein is CASNRDPREGYTF. In DNA, the CDR3 is TGTGCCAGCAACCGGGACCCACGGGAAGGCTACACCTTC.

In its sample, this clonotype was seen many times. The V call is TRBV2, the J call TRBJ2-5, with unresolved D. The CDR3 extends over 11 amino acids. Germline V gene sequence: CDR1 SNHLY, CDR2 FYNNEI. Deletions cut 2 bases from V and 5 bases from J, with 3 bases between. The CDR3 DNA is TGTGCCAGCAGTGAAAGGGAGACCCAGTACTTC. Amino acid sequence: CASSERETQYF.

The chain is built from TRBV24-1 and TRBJ2-7; tentatively, D is TRBD1 (6 bases). V lost 4 bases and J lost 0, with 15 bases in between. Germline assignment: CDR1 KGHDR and CDR2 SFDVKD. The CDR3 runs to 16 residues. CDR3 residues: CATSDSKDRSSYEQYF. CDR3 coding DNA: TGTGCCACCAGTGACTCCAAGGACAGAAGCTCCTACGAGCAGTACTTC.

This clonotype was recorded a few times. The gene calls are TRBV29-1 and TRBJ2-2; D not resolved. The CDR3 has 11 residues. From germline, CDR1 is SQVTM and CDR2 ANQGSEA. The V gene lost 5 bases and the J gene lost 3 bases, with 4 bases spanning the gap. The CDR3: CSVSDTGELFF. The CDR3 nucleotides are TGCAGCGTTTCGGACACCGGGGAGCTGTTTTTT.

There are a few counts of this clonotype. The chain uses TRBV12-3 or TRBV12-4 and TRBJ1-1; the match to TRBD1 covers 7 bases. The CDR3 length is 13 residues. V was clipped by 5 bases and J by 5 bases; unmatched bases: 5. CDR3 residues: CASSGRGLTEAFF. The CDR3 bases are TGTGCCAGCAGTGGCAGGGGGTTAACTGAAGCTTTCTTT.

This clonotype has more than one count but fewer than ten. Here the CDR3 DNA reads TGTGCCAGCAGTTACGGGCAGCAATATGGCTACACCTTC. Translated: CASSYGQQYGYTF. This rearrangement joins TRBV6-5 to TRBJ1-2; D is ambiguous. The CDR3 loop spans 13 amino acids. Trimming stripped 2 bases from V and 5 bases from J, with 9 bases between. Germline CDR1 and CDR2: MNHEY and SVGAGI.

The chain is built from TRBV9 and TRBJ1-1, with TRBD1 matching over 8 bases. CDR3 length: 13 amino acids. V dropped 4 bases and J dropped 6; count of bases not matched to a gene: 5. Germline CDR1 is SGDLS and CDR2 is YYNGEE. The CDR3 spells CASSRQGLSEAFF. The DNA of the CDR3 is TGTGCCAGCAGCAGACAGGGGCTCTCTGAAGCTTTCTTT.

In its sample, this clonotype was seen once. The chain combines TRBV7-2 with TRBJ1-2; D is possibly TRBD1 (5 bases). Germline loops: CDR1 SGHTA, CDR2 FQGNSA. V lost 4 bases, J lost 8 bases, and 26 bases lay in between. The CDR3 spans 17 residues. The CDR3 DNA is TGTGCCAGCAGCTCCCGCGGTCCACAGGACCATATGCGGGGCTACACCTTC. Amino acids: CASSSRGPQDHMRGYTF.